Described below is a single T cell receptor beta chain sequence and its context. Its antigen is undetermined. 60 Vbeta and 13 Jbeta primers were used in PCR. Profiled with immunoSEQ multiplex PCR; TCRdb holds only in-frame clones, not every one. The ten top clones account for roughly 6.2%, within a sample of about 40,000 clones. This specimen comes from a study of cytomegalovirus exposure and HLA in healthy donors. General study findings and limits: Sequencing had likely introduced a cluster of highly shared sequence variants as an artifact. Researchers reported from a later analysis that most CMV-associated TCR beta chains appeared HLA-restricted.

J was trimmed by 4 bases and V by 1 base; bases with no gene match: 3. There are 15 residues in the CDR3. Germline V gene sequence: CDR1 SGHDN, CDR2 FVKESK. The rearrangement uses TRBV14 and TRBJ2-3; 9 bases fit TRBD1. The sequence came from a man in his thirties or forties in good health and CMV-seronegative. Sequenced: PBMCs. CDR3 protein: CASSQGDRAADTQYF. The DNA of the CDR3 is TGTGCCAGCAGCCAAGGGGACAGGGCGGCAGATACGCAGTATTTT.